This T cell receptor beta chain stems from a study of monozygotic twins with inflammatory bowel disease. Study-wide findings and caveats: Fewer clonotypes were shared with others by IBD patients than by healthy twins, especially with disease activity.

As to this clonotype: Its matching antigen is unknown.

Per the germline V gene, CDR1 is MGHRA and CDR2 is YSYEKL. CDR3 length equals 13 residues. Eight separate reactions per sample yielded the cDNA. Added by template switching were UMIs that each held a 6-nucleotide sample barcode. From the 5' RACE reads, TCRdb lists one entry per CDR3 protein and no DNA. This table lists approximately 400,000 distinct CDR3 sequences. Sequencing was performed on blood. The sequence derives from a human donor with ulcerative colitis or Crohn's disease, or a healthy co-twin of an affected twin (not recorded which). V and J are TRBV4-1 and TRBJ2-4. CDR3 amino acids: CASSHPTENIQYF.